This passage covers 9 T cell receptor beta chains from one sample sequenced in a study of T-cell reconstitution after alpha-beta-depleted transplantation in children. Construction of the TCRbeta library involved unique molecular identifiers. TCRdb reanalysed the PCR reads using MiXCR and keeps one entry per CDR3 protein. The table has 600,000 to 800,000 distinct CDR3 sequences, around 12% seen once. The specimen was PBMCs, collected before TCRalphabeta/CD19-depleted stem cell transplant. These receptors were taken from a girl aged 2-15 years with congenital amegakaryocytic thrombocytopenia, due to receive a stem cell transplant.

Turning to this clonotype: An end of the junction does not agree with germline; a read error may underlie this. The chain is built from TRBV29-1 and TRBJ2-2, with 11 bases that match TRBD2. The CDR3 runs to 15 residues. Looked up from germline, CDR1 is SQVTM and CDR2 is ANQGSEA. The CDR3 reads CSVEGLAGLTGELFF. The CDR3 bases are TGCAGCGTAGAAGGACTAGCGGGTCTCACCGGGGAGCTGTTTTTT.

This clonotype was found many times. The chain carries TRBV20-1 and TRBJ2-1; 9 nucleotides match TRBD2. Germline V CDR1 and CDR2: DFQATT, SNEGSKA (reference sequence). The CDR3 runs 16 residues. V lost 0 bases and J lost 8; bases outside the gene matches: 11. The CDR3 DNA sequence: TGCAGTGCTAGAGATCTCTCTAGCGGGATAGGCGATGAGCAGTTCTTC. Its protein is CSARDLSSGIGDEQFF.

For the CDR3, the DNA is TGTGCCAGCAGCTTAGCGGATAGCGATAGCACAGATACGCAGTATTTT. Protein sequence: CASSLADSDSTDTQYF. This chain joins TRBV7-9 and TRBJ2-3; tentatively, D is TRBD2 (5 bases). This CDR3 is built from 16 residues. V gave up 0 bases and J gave up 0 bases, with 10 bases separating them. CDR1 and CDR2 (germline): SEHNR, FQNEAQ (reference sequence).

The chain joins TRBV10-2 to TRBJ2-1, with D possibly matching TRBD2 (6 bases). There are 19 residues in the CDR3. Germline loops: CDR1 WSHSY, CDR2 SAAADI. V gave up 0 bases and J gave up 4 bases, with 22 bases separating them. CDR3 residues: CASSESKSSGGVTYNEQFF. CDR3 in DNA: TGCGCCAGCAGTGAGTCGAAGAGTAGCGGAGGGGTCACATACAATGAGCAGTTCTTC.

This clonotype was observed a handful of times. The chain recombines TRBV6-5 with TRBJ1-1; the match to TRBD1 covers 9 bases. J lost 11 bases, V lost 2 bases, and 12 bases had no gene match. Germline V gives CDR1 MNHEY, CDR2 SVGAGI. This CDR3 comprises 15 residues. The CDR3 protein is CASSYHLRDRVRAFF. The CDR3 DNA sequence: TGTGCCAGCAGTTACCACCTCCGGGACAGGGTGCGGGCTTTCTTT.

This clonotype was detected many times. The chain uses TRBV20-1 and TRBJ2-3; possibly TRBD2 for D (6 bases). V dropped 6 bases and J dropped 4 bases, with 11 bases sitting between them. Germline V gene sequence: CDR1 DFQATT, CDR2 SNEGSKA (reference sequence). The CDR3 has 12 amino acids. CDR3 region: CSALTSSDTQYF. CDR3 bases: TGCAGTGCCTTGACTAGTTCAGATACGCAGTATTTT.

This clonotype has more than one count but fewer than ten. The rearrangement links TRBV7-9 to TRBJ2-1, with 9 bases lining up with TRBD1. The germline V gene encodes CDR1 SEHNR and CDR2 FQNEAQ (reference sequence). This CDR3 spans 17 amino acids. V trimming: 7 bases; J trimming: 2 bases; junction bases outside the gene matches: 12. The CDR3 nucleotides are TGTGCCAGCAAAGGTACCGCCGGGACAGGGCCCTACAATGAGCAGTTCTTC. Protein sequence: CASKGTAGTGPYNEQFF.

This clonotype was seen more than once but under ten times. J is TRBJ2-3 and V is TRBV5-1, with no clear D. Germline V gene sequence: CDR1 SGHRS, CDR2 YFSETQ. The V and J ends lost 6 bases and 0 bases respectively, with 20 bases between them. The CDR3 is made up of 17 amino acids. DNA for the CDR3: TGCGCCAGCACCCCGAGCGCCCAGTCTTCTAGCACAGATACGCAGTATTTT. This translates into CASTPSAQSSSTDTQYF.

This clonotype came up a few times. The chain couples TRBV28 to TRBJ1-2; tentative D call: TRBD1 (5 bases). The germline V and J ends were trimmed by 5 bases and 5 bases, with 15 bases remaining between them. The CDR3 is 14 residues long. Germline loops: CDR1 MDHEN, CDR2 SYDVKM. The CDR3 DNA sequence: TGTGCCAGCAGTCCCCGACAGCGAGCGTATGGCTACACCTTC. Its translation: CASSPRQRAYGYTF.